This TCR beta chain was captured in a study of T-cell reconstitution after alpha-beta-depleted transplantation in children. This clonotype was seen a handful of times. Antigen specificity is unknown. The CDR3 runs to 15 residues. Germline V CDR1 and CDR2: MDHEN, SYDVKM. The V and J ends lost 2 bases and 4 bases, in that order; junction bases with no gene match: 6. General study results and limits: Two months or so post-transplant, alpha-beta T cells reportedly derived from several hundred expanded graft clones.

This sample's TCRbeta library carried unique molecular identifier barcodes. One entry per CDR3 protein, called by TCRdb with MiXCR from the PCR reads. Counted here are 450,000 to 550,000 distinct CDR3 sequences, roughly 10% occurring once; the ten biggest clones make up around 15%. The V gene is TRBV28, the J gene TRBJ1-1; 8 bases fit TRBD1. This receptor was taken from a female patient between 2 and 15 years old who had a stem cell transplant for aplastic anemia, so the T cells may come from the graft donor. The source material was PBMCs, mostly from graft donor cells, sampled 180 days after TCRalphabeta/CD19-depleted stem cell transplant. The CDR3 nucleotides read TGTGCCAGCAGTTTACCCAGGGGGCGGACCACTGAAGCTTTCTTT. This encodes CASSLPRGRTTEAFF.